This T cell receptor beta chain was captured in a study of early T cells in non-severe SARS-CoV-2 infection. Germline values: CDR1 MNHNS, CDR2 SASEGT. This CDR3 is built from 14 residues. The V end lost 7 bases, the J end lost 7 bases, and 17 bases lay between the germline ends. One entry per CDR3 protein, called by TCRdb with MiXCR from the 5' RACE reads. The sample consists of some 71,000 distinct CDR3 sequences, about 9.1% of them appearing once. This clonotype appeared many times. This material consisted of whole blood, taken at baseline. The TCR sequence derives from an adult who was a healthcare worker with PCR-confirmed SARS-CoV-2 infection or an uninfected control (not recorded which). This chain connects TRBV6-1 to TRBJ2-1; D assignment may be TRBD1 or TRBD2 (5 bases each). DNA for the CDR3: TGTGCCAGCAAGTTGGGACCCGAGGCGAATGAGCAGTTCTTC. Translating it yields CASKLGPEANEQFF.